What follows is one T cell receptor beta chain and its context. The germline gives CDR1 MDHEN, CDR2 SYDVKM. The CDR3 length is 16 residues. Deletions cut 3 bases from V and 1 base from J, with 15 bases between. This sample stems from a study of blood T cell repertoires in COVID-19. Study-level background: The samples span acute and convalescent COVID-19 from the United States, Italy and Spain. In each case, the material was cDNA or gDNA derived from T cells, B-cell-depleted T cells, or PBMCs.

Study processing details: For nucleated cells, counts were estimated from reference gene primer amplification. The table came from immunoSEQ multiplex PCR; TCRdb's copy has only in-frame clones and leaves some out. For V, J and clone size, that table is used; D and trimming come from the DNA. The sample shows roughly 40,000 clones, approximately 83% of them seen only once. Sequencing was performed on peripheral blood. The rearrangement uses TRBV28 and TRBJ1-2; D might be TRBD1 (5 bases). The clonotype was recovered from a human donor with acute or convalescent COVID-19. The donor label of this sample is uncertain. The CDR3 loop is CASSLGSLGGNYGYTF. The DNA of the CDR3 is TGTGCCAGCAGTTTGGGCAGCTTGGGGGGTAACTATGGCTACACCTTC.